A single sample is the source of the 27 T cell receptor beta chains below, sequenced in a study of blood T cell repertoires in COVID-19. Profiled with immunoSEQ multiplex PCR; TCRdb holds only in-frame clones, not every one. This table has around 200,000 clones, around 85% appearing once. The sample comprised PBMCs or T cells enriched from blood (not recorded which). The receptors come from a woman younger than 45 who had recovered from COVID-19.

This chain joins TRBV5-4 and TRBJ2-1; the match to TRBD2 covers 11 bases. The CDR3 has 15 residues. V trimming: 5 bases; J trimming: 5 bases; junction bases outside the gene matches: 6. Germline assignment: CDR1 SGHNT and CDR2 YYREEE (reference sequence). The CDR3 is CASRTGTSGHNEQFF. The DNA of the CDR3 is TGTGCCAGCAGAACCGGGACTAGCGGTCACAATGAGCAGTTCTTC. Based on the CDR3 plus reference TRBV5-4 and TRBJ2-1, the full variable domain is ETGVTQSPTHLIKTRGQQVTLRCSSQSGHNTVSWYQQALGQGPQFIFQYYREEENGRGNFPPRFSGLQFPNYSSELNVNALELDDSALYLCASRTGTSGHNEQFFGPGTRLTVL.

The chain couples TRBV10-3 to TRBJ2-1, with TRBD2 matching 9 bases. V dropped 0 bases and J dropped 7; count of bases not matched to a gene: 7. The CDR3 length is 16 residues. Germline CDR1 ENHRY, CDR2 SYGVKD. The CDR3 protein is CAISESVAGARNEQFF. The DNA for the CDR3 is TGTGCCATCAGTGAGTCGGTAGCGGGAGCACGTAATGAGCAGTTCTTC.

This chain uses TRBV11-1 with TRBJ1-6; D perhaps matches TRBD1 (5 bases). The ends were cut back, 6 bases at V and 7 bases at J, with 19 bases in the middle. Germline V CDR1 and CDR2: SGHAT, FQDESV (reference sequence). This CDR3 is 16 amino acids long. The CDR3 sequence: CASSGSGGLGNSPLHF. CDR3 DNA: TGTGCCAGCAGTGGATCCGGGGGATTGGGGAATTCACCCCTCCACTTT.

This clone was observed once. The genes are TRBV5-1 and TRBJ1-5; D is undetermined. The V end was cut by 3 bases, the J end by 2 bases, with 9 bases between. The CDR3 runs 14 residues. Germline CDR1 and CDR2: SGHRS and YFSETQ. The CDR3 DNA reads TGCGCCAGCAGCTCTGACGGGGGCAATCAGCCCCAGCATTTT. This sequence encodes CASSSDGGNQPQHF.

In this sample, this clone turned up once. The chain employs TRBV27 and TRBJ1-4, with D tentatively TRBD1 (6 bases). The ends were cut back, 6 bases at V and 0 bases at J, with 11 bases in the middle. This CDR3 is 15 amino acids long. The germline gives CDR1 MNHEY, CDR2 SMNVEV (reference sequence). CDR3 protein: CASRPDRPTNEKLFF. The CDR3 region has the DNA TGTGCCAGCAGGCCCGACAGGCCAACTAATGAAAAACTGTTTTTT.

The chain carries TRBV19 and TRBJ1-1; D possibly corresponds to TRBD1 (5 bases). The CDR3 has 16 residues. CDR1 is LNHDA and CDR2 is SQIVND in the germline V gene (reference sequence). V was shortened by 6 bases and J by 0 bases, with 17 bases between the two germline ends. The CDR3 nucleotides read TGTGCCAGTAGAATCGGAGTCGGCAGGGTGAACACTGAAGCTTTCTTT. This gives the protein CASRIGVGRVNTEAFF.

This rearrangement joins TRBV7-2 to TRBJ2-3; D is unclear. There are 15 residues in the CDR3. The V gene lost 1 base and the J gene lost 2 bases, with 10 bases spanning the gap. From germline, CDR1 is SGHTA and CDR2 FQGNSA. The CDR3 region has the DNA TGTGCCAGCAGCTTAGTTGTCACATCCACAGATACGCAGTATTTT. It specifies CASSLVVTSTDTQYF.

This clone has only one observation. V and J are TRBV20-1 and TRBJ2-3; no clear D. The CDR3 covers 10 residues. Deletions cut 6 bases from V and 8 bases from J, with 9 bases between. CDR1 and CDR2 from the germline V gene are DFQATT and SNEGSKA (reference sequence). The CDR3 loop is CSARTGTQYF. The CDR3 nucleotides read TGCAGTGCCCGAACGGGTACGCAGTATTTT.

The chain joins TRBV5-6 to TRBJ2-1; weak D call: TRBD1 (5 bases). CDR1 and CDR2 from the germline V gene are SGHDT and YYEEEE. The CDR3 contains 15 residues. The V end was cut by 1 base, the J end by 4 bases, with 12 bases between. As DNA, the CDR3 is TGTGCCAGCAGCTTGAGACCCCAGGGTTACAATGAGCAGTTCTTC. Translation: CASSLRPQGYNEQFF.

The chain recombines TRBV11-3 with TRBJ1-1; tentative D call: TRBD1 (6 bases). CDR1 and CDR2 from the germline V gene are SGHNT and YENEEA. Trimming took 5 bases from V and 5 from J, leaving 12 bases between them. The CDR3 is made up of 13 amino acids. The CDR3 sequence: CASSPHTGTEAFF. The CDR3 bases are TGTGCCAGCAGCCCCCACACAGGGACTGAAGCTTTCTTT.

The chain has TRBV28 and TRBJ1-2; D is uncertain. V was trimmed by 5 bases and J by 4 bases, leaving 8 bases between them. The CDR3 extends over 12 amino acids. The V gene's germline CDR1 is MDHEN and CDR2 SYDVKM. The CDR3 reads CASSRGGYGYTF. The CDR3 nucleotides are TGTGCCAGCAGTCGGGGTGGCTATGGCTACACCTTC.

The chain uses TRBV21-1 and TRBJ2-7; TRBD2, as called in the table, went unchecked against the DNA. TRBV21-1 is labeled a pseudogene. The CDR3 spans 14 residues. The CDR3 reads CASSTGGPWGEQYF. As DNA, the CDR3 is TGTGCCAGCAGCACGGGGGGCCCCTGGGGGGAGCAGTACTTC.

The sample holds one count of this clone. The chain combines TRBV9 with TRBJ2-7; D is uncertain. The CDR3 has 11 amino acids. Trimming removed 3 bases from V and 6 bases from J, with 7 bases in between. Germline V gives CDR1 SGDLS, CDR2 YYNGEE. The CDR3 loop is CASSAQCEQYV. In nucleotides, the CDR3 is TGTGCCAGCAGCGCCCAATGCGAGCAGTACGTC.

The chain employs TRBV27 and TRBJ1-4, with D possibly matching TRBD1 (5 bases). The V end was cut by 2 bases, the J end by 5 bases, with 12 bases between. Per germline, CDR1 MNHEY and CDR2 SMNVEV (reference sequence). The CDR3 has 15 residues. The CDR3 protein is CASSLEGLTNEKLFF. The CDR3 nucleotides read TGTGCCAGCAGTTTAGAGGGACTAACAAATGAAAAACTGTTTTTT.

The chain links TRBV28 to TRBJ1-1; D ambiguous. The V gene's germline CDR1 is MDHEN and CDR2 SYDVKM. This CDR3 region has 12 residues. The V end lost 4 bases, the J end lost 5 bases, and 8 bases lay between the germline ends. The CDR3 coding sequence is TGTGCCAGCAGTTCTAGTTTGACTGAAGCTTTCTTT. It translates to CASSSSLTEAFF.

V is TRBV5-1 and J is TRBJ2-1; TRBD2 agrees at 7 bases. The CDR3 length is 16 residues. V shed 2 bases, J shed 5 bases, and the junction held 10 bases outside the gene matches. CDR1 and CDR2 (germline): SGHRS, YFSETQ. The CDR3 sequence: CASSLLATSIHNEQFF. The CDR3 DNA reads TGCGCCAGCAGCTTATTGGCGACTAGCATCCACAATGAGCAGTTCTTC.

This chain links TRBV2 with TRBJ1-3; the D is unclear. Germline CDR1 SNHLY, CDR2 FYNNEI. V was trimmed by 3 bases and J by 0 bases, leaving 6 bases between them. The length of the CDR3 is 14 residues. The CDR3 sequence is CASSDRPSGNTIYF. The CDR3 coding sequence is TGTGCCAGCAGTGACAGGCCCTCTGGAAACACCATATATTTT. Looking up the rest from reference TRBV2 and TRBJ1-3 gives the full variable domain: EPEVTQTPSHQVTQMGQEVILRCVPISNHLYFYWYRQILGQKVEFLVSFYNNEISEKSEIFDDQFSVERPDGSNFTLKIRSTKLEDSAMYFCASSDRPSGNTIYFGEGSWLTVV.

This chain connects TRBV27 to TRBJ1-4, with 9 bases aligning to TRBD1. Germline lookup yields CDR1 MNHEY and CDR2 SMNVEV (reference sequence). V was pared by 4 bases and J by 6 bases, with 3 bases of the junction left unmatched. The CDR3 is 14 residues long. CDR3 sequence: CASSSQGAYEKLFF. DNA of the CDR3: TGTGCCAGCAGTTCACAGGGGGCGTATGAAAAACTGTTTTTT.

CDR3 sequence: CASSQVVRQGRSTDTQYF. As DNA, the CDR3 is TGTGCCAGCAGCCAAGTTGTCAGACAGGGGAGAAGCACAGATACGCAGTATTTT. The chain uses TRBV14 and TRBJ2-3; 8 bases map to TRBD1. V shed 1 base and J 0 bases; nucleotides not matched to a gene: 9. The germline gives CDR1 SGHDN, CDR2 FVKESK. CDR3 length: 18 amino acids.

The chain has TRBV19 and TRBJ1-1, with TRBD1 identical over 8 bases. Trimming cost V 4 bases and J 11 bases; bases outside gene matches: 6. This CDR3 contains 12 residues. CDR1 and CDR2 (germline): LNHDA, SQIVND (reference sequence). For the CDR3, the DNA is TGTGCCAGTAGTAGCCAGGGGGCGAGGGCTTTCTTT. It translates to CASSSQGARAFF.

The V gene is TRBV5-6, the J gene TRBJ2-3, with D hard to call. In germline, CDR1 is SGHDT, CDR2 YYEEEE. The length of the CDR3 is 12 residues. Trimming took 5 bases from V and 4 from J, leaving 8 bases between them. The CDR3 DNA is TGTGCCAGCAGACTGATGCCAGATACGCAGTATTTT. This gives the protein CASRLMPDTQYF.

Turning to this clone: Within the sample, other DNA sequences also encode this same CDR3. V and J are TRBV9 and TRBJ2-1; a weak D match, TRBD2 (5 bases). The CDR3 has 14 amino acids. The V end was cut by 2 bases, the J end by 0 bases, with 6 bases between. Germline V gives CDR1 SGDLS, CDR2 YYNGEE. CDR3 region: CASSVSGSYNEQFF. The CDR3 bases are TGTGCCAGCAGCGTCAGCGGCTCCTACAATGAGCAGTTCTTC.

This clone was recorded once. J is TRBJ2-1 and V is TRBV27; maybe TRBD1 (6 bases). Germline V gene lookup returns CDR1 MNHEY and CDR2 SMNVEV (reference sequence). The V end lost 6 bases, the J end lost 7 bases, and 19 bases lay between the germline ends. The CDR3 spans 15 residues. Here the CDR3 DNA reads TGTGCCAGCAGGGAAAACGCAGGGGTAGTAAATGAGCAGTTCTTC. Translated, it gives CASRENAGVVNEQFF.

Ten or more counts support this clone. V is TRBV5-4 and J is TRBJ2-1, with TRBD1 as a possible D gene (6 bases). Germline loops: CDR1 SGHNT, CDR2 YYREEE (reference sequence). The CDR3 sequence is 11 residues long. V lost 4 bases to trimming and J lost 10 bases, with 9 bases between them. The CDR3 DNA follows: TGTGCCAGCAGCCATGGGACAGAGCAGTTCTTC. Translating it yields CASSHGTEQFF.

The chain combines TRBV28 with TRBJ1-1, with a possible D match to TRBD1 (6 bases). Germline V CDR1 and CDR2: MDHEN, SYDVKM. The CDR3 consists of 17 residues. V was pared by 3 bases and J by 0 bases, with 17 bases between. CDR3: CASSFSQGGGMNTEAFF. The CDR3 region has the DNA TGTGCCAGCAGTTTTTCGCAGGGTGGGGGCATGAACACTGAAGCTTTCTTT.

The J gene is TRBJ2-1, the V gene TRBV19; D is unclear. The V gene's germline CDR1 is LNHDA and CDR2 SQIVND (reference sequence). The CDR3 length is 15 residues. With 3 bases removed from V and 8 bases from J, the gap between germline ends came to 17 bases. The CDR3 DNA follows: TGTGCCAGTAGTATGGGCCTACCCGCCCCGGATGAGCAGTTCTTC. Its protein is CASSMGLPAPDEQFF.

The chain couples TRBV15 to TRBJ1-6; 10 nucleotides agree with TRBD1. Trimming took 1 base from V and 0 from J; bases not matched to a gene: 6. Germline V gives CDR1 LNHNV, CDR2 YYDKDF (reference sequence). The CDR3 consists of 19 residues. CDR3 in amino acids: CATSRATGQGSSYNSPLHF. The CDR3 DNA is TGTGCCACCAGCAGAGCTACGGGACAGGGGAGCTCCTATAATTCACCCCTCCACTTT.